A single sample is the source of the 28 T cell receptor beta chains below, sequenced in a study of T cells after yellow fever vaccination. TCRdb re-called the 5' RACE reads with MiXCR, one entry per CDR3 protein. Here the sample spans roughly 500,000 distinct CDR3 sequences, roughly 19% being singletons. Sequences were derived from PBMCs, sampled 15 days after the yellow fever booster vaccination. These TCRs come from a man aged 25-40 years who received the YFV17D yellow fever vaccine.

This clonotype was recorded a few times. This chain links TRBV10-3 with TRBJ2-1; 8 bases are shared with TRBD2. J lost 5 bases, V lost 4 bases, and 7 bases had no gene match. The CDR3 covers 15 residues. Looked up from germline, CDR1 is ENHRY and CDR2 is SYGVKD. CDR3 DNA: TGTGCCATCAGTGTGGGAGCGGGAGATCACAATGAGCAGTTCTTC. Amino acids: CAISVGAGDHNEQFF.

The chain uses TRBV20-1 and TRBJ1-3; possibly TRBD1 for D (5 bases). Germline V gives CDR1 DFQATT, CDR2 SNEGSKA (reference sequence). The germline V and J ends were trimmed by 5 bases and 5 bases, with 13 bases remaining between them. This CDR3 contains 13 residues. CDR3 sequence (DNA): TGCAGTGCTGCTCAGGGTTTCCGAAACACCATATATTTT. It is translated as CSAAQGFRNTIYF.

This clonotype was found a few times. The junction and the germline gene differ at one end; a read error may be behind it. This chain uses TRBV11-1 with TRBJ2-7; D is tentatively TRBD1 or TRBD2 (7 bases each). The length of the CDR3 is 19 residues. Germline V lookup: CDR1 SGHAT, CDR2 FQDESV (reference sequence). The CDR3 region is CATSSHLRAGGALNYEQYF. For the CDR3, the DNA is TGTGCCACCAGCTCTCACCTAAGGGCAGGGGGGGCCCTTAACTACGAGCAGTACTTC.

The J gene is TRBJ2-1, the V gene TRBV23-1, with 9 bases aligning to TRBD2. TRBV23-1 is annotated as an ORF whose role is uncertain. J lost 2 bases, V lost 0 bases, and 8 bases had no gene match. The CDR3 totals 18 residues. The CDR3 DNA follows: TGCGCCAGCAGTCAATCCGGCGCGGGAGGGCCCACCTACAATGAGCAGTTCTTC. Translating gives CASSQSGAGGPTYNEQFF.

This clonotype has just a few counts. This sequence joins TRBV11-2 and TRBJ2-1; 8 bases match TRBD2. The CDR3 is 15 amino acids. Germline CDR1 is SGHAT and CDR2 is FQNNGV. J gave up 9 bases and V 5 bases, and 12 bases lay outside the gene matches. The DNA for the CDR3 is TGTGCCAGCAGCCCCCCTGGGACTAGTTCGGTTGAGCAGTTCTTC. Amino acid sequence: CASSPPGTSSVEQFF.

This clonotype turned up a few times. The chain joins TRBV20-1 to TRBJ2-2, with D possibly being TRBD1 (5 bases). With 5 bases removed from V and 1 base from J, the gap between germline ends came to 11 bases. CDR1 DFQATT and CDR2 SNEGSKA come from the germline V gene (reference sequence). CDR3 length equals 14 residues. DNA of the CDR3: TGCAGTGCTCTCAGGGCAGGGAACACCGGGGAGCTGTTTTTT. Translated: CSALRAGNTGELFF.

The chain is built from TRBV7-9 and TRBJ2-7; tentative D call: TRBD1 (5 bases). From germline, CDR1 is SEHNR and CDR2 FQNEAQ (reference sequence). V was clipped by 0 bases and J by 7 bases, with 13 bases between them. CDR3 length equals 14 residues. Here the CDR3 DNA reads TGTGCCAGCAGCTTAGCCACAGGAACTCAGGAGCAGTACTTC. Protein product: CASSLATGTQEQYF.

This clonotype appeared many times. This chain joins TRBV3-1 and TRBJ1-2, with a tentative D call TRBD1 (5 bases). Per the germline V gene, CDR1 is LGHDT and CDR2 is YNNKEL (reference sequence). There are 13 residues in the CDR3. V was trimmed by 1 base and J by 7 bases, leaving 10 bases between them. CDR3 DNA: TGTGCCAGCAGCCAAGCCGGGGGTGGTGGCTACACCTTC. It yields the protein CASSQAGGGGYTF.

DNA for the CDR3: TGCAGTGCTAGAGGACGTAGCTCCTACGAGCAGTACTTC. Its translation: CSARGRSSYEQYF. The J gene is TRBJ2-7, the V gene TRBV20-1; no firm D call. The germline gives CDR1 DFQATT, CDR2 SNEGSKA (reference sequence). The CDR3 loop spans 13 amino acids. Deletions cut 1 base from V and 0 bases from J, with 7 bases between.

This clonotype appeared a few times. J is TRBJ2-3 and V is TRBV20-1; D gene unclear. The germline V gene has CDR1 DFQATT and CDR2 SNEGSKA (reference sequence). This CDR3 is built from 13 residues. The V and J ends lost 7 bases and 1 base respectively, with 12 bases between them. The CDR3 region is CSVLDRGTDTQYF. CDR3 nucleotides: TGCAGTGTATTGGATCGCGGCACAGATACGCAGTATTTT.

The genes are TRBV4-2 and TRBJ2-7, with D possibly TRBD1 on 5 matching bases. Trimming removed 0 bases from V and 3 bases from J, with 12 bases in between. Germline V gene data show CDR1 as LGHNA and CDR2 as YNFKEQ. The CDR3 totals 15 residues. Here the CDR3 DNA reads TGTGCCAGCAGCCAAGAGCACGGACAAGGCTACGAGCAGTACTTC. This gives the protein CASSQEHGQGYEQYF.

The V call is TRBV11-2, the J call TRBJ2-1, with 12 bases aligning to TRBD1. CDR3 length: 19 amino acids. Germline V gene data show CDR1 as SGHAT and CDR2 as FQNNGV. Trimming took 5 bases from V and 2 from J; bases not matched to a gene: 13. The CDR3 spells CASSKFGTGGRSPYNEQFF. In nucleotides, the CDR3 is TGTGCCAGCAGCAAATTCGGGACAGGGGGCCGGAGCCCCTACAATGAGCAGTTCTTC.

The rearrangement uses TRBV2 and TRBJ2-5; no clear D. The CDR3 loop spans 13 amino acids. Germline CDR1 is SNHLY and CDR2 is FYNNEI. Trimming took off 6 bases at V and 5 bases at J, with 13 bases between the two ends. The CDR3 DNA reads TGTGCCAGCAGGATCGATCGACGGGAGACCCAGTACTTC. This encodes CASRIDRRETQYF.

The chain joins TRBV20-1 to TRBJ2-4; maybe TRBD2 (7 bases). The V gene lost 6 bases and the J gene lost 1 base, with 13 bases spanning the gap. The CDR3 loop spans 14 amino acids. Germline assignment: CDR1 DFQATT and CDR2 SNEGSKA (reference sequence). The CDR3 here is CSAPGGAAKNIQYF. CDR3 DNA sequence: TGCAGTGCCCCTGGGGGGGCGGCCAAAAACATTCAGTACTTC.

CDR3 nucleotide sequence: TGTGCCACCAGCAGCTTCGGCAAAGCGAACACCGGGGAGCTGTTTTTT. Translating gives CATSSFGKANTGELFF. The chain combines TRBV15 with TRBJ2-2; D remains unclear. V lost 3 bases to trimming and J lost 0 bases, with 11 bases between them. CDR1 and CDR2 (germline): LNHNV, YYDKDF (reference sequence). The CDR3 consists of 16 residues.

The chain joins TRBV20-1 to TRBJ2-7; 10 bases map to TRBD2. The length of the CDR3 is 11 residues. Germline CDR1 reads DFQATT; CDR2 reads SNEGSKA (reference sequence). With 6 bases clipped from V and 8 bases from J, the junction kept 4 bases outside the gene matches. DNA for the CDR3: TGCAGTGCGAGCGGGGGGGAGAAGCAGTACTTC. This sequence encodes CSASGGEKQYF.

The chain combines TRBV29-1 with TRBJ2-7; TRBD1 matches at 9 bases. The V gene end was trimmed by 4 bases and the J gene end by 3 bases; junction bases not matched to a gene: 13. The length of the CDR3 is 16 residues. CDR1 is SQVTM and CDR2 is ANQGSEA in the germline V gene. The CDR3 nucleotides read TGCAGCGTTGGAGACCCGGGACAGGGAGGATTCTACGAGCAGTACTTC. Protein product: CSVGDPGQGGFYEQYF.

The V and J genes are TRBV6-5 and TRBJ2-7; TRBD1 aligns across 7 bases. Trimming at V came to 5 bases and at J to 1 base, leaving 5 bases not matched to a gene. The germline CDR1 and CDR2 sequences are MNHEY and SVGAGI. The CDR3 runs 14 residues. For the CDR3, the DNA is TGTGCCAGCAGTCCGCACAGGGGTTCCTACGAGCAGTACTTC. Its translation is CASSPHRGSYEQYF.

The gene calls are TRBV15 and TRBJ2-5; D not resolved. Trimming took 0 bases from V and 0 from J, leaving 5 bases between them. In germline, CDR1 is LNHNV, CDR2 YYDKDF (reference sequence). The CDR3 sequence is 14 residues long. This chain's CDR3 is CATSRDGYQETQYF. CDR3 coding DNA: TGTGCCACCAGCAGAGATGGGTACCAAGAGACCCAGTACTTC.

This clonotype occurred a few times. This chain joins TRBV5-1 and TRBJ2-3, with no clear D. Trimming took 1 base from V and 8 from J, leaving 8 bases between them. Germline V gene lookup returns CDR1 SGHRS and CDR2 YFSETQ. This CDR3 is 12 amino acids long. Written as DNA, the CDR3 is TGCGCCAGCAGCTTGCCCCCGGGTACGCAGTATTTT. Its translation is CASSLPPGTQYF.

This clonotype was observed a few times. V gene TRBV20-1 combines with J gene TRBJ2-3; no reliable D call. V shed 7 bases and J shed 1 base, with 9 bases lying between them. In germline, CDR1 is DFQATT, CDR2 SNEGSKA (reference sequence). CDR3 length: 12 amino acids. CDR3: CSGWSGTDTQYF. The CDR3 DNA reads TGCAGTGGATGGAGCGGCACAGATACGCAGTATTTT.

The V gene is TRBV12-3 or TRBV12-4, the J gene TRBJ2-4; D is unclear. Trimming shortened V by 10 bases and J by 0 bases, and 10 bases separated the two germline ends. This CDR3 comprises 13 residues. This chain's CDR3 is CATKSLAKNIQYF. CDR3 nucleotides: TGTGCCACCAAGAGTCTAGCCAAAAACATTCAGTACTTC.

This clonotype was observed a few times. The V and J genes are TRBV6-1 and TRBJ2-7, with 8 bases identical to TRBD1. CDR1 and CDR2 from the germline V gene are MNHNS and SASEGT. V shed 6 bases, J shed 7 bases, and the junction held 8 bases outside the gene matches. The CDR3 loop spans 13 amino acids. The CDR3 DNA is TGTGCCAGCAGCCCCGGACAGGGTTGGGAGCAGTACTTC. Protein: CASSPGQGWEQYF.

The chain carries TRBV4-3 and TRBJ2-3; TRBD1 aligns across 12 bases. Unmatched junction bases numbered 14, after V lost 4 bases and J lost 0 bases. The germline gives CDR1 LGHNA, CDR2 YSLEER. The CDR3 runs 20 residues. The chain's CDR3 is CASSLIIRDRGLTSTDTQYF. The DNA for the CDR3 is TGCGCCAGCAGCCTCATTATCCGGGACAGGGGGCTCACTAGCACAGATACGCAGTATTTT.

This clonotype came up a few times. The CDR3 protein is CSAKEGIYSPLHF. CDR3 in DNA: TGCAGTGCTAAGGAGGGGATTTATTCACCCCTCCACTTT. The chain combines TRBV20-1 with TRBJ1-6; D may be TRBD1 (5 bases). Germline CDR1 and CDR2: DFQATT and SNEGSKA (reference sequence). The CDR3 is 13 residues long. Trimming cost V 4 bases and J 8 bases, with 12 bases left between them.

Written as DNA, the CDR3 is TGCGCCAGCAGCTTGGTGGCGGACAATACCTACGAGCAGTACTTC. Translated: CASSLVADNTYEQYF. This chain links TRBV5-1 with TRBJ2-7; TRBD1 is a possible D gene (5 bases). Germline lookup yields CDR1 SGHRS and CDR2 YFSETQ. V gave up 0 bases and J gave up 2 bases, with 12 bases separating them. This CDR3 comprises 15 residues. Full variable domain (outside the CDR3, taken from reference TRBV5-1 and TRBJ2-7): KAGVTQTPRYLIKTRGQQVTLSCSPISGHRSVSWYQQTPGQGLQFLFEYFSETQRNKGNFPGRFSGRQFSNSRSEMNVSTLELGDSALYLCASSLVADNTYEQYFGPGTRLTVT.

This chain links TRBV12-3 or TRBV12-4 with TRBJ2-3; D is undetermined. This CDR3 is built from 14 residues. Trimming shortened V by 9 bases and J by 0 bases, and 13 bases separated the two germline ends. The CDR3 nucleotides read TGTGCCAGTACGGCCGGCCTGAGCACAGATACGCAGTATTTT. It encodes CASTAGLSTDTQYF.

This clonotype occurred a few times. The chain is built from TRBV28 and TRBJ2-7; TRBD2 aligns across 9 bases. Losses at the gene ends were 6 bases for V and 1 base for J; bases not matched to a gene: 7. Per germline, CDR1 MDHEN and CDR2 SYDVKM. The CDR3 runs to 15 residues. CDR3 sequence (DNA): TGTGCCAGCAGAGCTAGCGGGGAAGGGTCCTACGAGCAGTACTTC. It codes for CASRASGEGSYEQYF. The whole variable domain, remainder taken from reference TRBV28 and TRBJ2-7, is DVKVTQSSRYLVKRTGEKVFLECVQDMDHENMFWYRQDPGLGLRLIYFSYDVKMKEKGDIPEGYSVSREKKERFSLILESASTNQTSMYLCASRASGEGSYEQYFGPGTRLTVT.